A selection of T cell receptor beta chains follows, all from one sample in a study of T cell changes during pregnancy in multiple sclerosis. Clones were read by immunoSEQ multiplex PCR, and TCRdb kept only the in-frame ones, dropping some. The sample holds tens of thousands of clones, roughly nine tenths seen once. The sample in question was peripheral blood, obtained after pregnancy. The receptors shown here come from a female donor in good health, enrolled as a control in a pregnancy study. Both conserved end residues are part of each CDR3. The D gene is left open where the match is weak. Where a row states a size, it is once, few, many or the class of an expanded clone; other rows omit it.

cdr3_length: 13
d_call: TRBD1
v_call: TRBV5-8
clone_size: NA
j_call: TRBJ2-7
cdr3_aa: CASSLGGQGEQYF
cdr3_nt: TGTGCCAGCAGCTTGGGGGGACAGGGGGAGCAGTACTTC

cdr3_length: 14
d_call: NA
v_call: TRBV5-1
clone_size: NA
j_call: TRBJ1-6
cdr3_aa: CASSLAGDNSPLHF
cdr3_nt: TGCGCCAGCAGCTTGGCAGGGGATAATTCACCCCTCCACTTT

cdr3_length: 13
d_call: TRBD1
v_call: TRBV29-1
clone_size: NA
j_call: TRBJ1-2
cdr3_aa: CSAPGQGSYGYTF
cdr3_nt: TGCAGCGCCCCTGGACAGGGGAGCTATGGCTACACCTTC

cdr3_length: 11
d_call: NA
v_call: TRBV20-1
clone_size: NA
j_call: TRBJ2-7
cdr3_aa: CSASKTYEQYF
cdr3_nt: TGCAGTGCTAGTAAAACCTACGAGCAGTACTTC

cdr3_length: 13
d_call: TRBD1
v_call: TRBV13
clone_size: few
j_call: TRBJ2-7
cdr3_aa: CASSLYRGREQYF
cdr3_nt: TGTGCCAGCAGCCTGTACAGGGGGCGAGAGCAGTACTTC

cdr3_length: 11
d_call: NA
v_call: TRBV6-1
clone_size: NA
j_call: TRBJ1-2
cdr3_aa: CASSDRGGYTF
cdr3_nt: TGTGCCAGCAGTGATCGGGGAGGCTACACCTTC

cdr3_length: 16
d_call: NA
v_call: TRBV27
clone_size: NA
j_call: TRBJ2-2
cdr3_aa: CASSPPGQTNTGELFF
cdr3_nt: TGTGCCAGCAGTCCCCCGGGACAAACGAACACCGGGGAGCTGTTTTTT

cdr3_length: 14
d_call: TRBD2
v_call: TRBV30
clone_size: NA
j_call: TRBJ2-3
cdr3_aa: CAWSQGGRSDTQYF
cdr3_nt: TGTGCCTGGAGCCAAGGCGGGAGAAGCGATACGCAGTATTTT

cdr3_length: 13
d_call: TRBD1
v_call: TRBV28
clone_size: NA
j_call: TRBJ1-1
cdr3_aa: CASTRQGSTEAFF
cdr3_nt: TGTGCCAGCACGAGACAGGGAAGCACTGAAGCTTTCTTT

cdr3_length: 16
d_call: TRBD1
v_call: TRBV9
clone_size: NA
j_call: TRBJ1-1
cdr3_aa: CASSVEAGGVNTEAFF
cdr3_nt: TGTGCCAGCAGCGTAGAGGCAGGGGGTGTGAACACTGAAGCTTTCTTT

cdr3_length: 14
d_call: TRBD1
v_call: TRBV19
clone_size: few
j_call: TRBJ2-2
cdr3_aa: CASKGTGHTGELFF
cdr3_nt: TGTGCCAGCAAGGGGACAGGGCACACCGGGGAGCTGTTTTTT

cdr3_length: 14
d_call: NA
v_call: TRBV6-5
clone_size: NA
j_call: TRBJ1-1
cdr3_aa: CASRTRGTNTEAFF
cdr3_nt: TGTGCCAGCCGGACGAGAGGGACAAACACTGAAGCTTTCTTT

cdr3_length: 15
d_call: NA
v_call: TRBV5-1
clone_size: NA
j_call: TRBJ1-1
cdr3_aa: CASSPPPGENTEAFF
cdr3_nt: TGCGCCAGCAGCCCTCCTCCCGGGGAGAACACTGAAGCTTTCTTT

cdr3_length: 13
d_call: NA
v_call: TRBV9
clone_size: NA
j_call: TRBJ2-3
cdr3_aa: CASSVEVTDTQYF
cdr3_nt: TGTGCCAGCAGCGTTGAGGTGACAGATACGCAGTATTTT

cdr3_length: 16
d_call: NA
v_call: TRBV9
clone_size: NA
j_call: TRBJ2-5
cdr3_aa: CASSRGAGALQETQYF
cdr3_nt: TGTGCCAGCTCCCGTGGGGCAGGTGCCCTCCAAGAGACCCAGTACTTC

cdr3_length: 12
d_call: NA
v_call: TRBV25-1
clone_size: NA
j_call: TRBJ2-2
cdr3_aa: CASSRGTGELFF
cdr3_nt: TGTGCCAGCAGTCGAGGGACCGGGGAGCTGTTTTTT

cdr3_length: 18
d_call: TRBD2
v_call: TRBV7-9
clone_size: NA
j_call: TRBJ2-5
cdr3_aa: CASSSTLPGTSVLETQYF
cdr3_nt: TGTGCCAGCAGCTCTACTTTACCCGGGACTAGCGTTCTAGAGACCCAGTACTTC

cdr3_length: 16
d_call: TRBD1
v_call: TRBV5-4
clone_size: NA
j_call: TRBJ1-2
cdr3_aa: CASSLGQGVSLNGYTF
cdr3_nt: TGTGCCAGCAGCTTAGGACAGGGGGTTTCGTTAAATGGCTACACCTTC

cdr3_length: 17
d_call: NA
v_call: TRBV6-1
clone_size: NA
j_call: TRBJ2-1
cdr3_aa: CASSGQRAAGRYNEQFF
cdr3_nt: TGTGCCAGCAGTGGTCAACGGGCGGCGGGCCGGTACAATGAGCAGTTCTTC

cdr3_length: 12
d_call: TRBD2
v_call: TRBV6-5
clone_size: NA
j_call: TRBJ2-4
cdr3_aa: CASSYRAGGLYF
cdr3_nt: TGTGCCAGCAGTTACCGGGCGGGGGGGCTGTACTTC

cdr3_length: 13
d_call: NA
v_call: TRBV2
clone_size: NA
j_call: TRBJ2-1
cdr3_aa: CASSGGLGNEQFF
cdr3_nt: TGTGCCAGCAGTGGGGGGCTAGGGAATGAGCAGTTCTTC

cdr3_length: 15
d_call: TRBD2
v_call: TRBV7-9
clone_size: NA
j_call: TRBJ2-1
cdr3_aa: CASSPRSGGFNEQFF
cdr3_nt: TGTGCCAGCAGCCCCCGTAGCGGGGGATTCAATGAGCAGTTCTTC

cdr3_length: 15
d_call: NA
v_call: TRBV18
clone_size: NA
j_call: TRBJ2-7
cdr3_aa: CASSPDTGVVDEQYF
cdr3_nt: TGTGCCAGCTCCCCGGACACCGGTGTGGTTGACGAGCAGTACTTC

cdr3_length: 15
d_call: NA
v_call: TRBV2
clone_size: NA
j_call: TRBJ2-2
cdr3_aa: CASSEQVAVTGELFF
cdr3_nt: TGTGCCAGCAGCGAACAAGTAGCGGTCACCGGGGAGCTGTTTTTT

cdr3_length: 14
d_call: TRBD2
v_call: TRBV11-2
clone_size: NA
j_call: TRBJ2-5
cdr3_aa: CASAPGGLQETQYF
cdr3_nt: TGTGCCAGCGCCCCGGGGGGGCTACAAGAGACCCAGTACTTC

cdr3_length: 12
d_call: NA
v_call: TRBV2
clone_size: NA
j_call: TRBJ2-7
cdr3_aa: CASSARTGERAF
cdr3_nt: TGTGCCAGCAGTGCCAGGACCGGGGAAAGGGCCTTC

cdr3_length: 16
d_call: NA
v_call: TRBV6-4
clone_size: NA
j_call: TRBJ2-3
cdr3_aa: CASSARSGTPTDTQYF
cdr3_nt: TGTGCCAGCAGTGCGAGAAGCGGGACACCCACAGATACGCAGTATTTT

cdr3_length: 15
d_call: NA
v_call: TRBV6-1
clone_size: NA
j_call: TRBJ2-7
cdr3_aa: CASSEWLGGSYEQYF
cdr3_nt: TGTGCCAGCAGTGAATGGTTAGGGGGATCCTACGAGCAGTACTTC

cdr3_length: 17
d_call: TRBD2
v_call: TRBV27
clone_size: NA
j_call: TRBJ2-3
cdr3_aa: CASSPRTSGSFTDTQYF
cdr3_nt: TGTGCCAGCAGTCCCCGGACTAGCGGGAGTTTCACAGATACGCAGTATTTT

cdr3_length: 12
d_call: NA
v_call: TRBV2
clone_size: NA
j_call: TRBJ1-1
cdr3_aa: CASREENTEAFF
cdr3_nt: TGTGCCAGCCGGGAGGAGAACACTGAAGCTTTCTTT

cdr3_length: 15
d_call: TRBD1
v_call: TRBV15
clone_size: few
j_call: TRBJ1-1
cdr3_aa: CATSRAGGGNTEAFF
cdr3_nt: TGTGCCACCAGCAGGGCAGGGGGTGGGAACACTGAAGCTTTCTTT

cdr3_length: 14
d_call: TRBD2
v_call: TRBV10-1
clone_size: NA
j_call: TRBJ2-7
cdr3_aa: CASSPGTSGYEQYF
cdr3_nt: TGCGCCAGCAGCCCCGGGACTAGCGGGTACGAGCAGTACTTC